This T cell receptor (beta chain) came from a study of early T cells in non-severe SARS-CoV-2 infection. Across the whole study: Chains from this unsorted whole-blood bulk RNA could not be paired. The study, taken as a whole, reports: Comparison of clonotypes with VDJdb favored anti-spike CD8 responses while missing private and CD4 specificities.

This clonotype showed up just a few times. Its antigen is unidentified. Unique molecular identifiers (one per individual cDNA molecule) were attached. TCRdb reanalysed the 5' RACE reads using MiXCR and keeps one entry per CDR3 protein. The table includes roughly 29,000 distinct CDR3 sequences, roughly 3% detected once. Germline CDR1 reads MNHNY; CDR2 reads SVGAGI (reference sequence). Between the trimmed V and J ends, which lost 7 bases and 4 bases, there was a span of 21 bases. This CDR3 contains 16 residues. V is TRBV6-6 and J is TRBJ2-3; perhaps D is TRBD1 or TRBD2 (5 bases each). The receptor comes from an adult who was a healthcare worker with PCR-confirmed SARS-CoV-2 infection or an uninfected control (not recorded which). The sequenced sample consisted of whole blood. DNA for the CDR3: TGTGCCAGCAAAAGAGGGGCCCCCGCCGTGGCAGATACGCAGTATTTT. It codes for CASKRGAPAVADTQYF.